This T cell receptor beta chain emerged from a study of human T cells and chemical hapten exposure. Study context: For the roughly 25-week duration of the study, patients were given weekly doses of diphenylcyclopropenone on the scalp. Minor volume differences among pooled libraries chiefly drove per-sample TCR yield variation.

TCRdb re-called the RACE reads with MiXCR, one entry per CDR3 protein. The sample gives around 71,000 distinct CDR3 sequences, around 9.5% of which show up once; more than 2.5% is in the top ten. Germline CDR1 and CDR2: MGHRA and YSYEKL. The CDR3 runs to 17 residues. V lost 1 base to trimming and J lost 4 bases; unmatched junction nucleotides: 8. Time point indicated: patch test 1, 2 weeks after DPC sensitization. Stated treatment: therapeutic diphenylcyclopropenone sensitization with weekly scalp DPC. The authors' total RNA extraction used unfractionated whole blood. The chain links TRBV4-1 to TRBJ2-1, with 9 nucleotides matching TRBD2. The sequencing used whole blood, collected in connection with sensitization to the hapten diphenylcyclopropenone (DPC). The receptor was isolated from a woman aged 40 to 55 with alopecia areata. Some clones in this sample may be carry-over from other donors' samples. This chain's CDR3 is CASSQAFSGGFYNEQFF. DNA for the CDR3: TGCGCCAGCAGCCAAGCTTTTAGCGGGGGATTTTACAATGAGCAGTTCTTC.